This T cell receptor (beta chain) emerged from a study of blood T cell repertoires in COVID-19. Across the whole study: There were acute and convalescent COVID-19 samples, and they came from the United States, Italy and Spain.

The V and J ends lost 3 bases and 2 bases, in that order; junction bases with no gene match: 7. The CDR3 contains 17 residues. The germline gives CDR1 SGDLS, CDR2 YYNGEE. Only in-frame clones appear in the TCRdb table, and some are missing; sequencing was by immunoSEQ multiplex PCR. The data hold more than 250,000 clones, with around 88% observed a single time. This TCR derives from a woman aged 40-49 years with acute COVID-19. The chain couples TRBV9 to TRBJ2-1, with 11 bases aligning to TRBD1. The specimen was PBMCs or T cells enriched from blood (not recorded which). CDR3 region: CASSAPGTGGTYNEQFF. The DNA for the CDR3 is TGTGCCAGCAGCGCACCAGGGACAGGGGGTACCTACAATGAGCAGTTCTTC.